Listed here are 25 T cell receptor beta chains from one sample, sequenced in a study of spatial heterogeneity in lung cancer (dated by TCRdb to the late 2010s). The sample's time point label is to be understood as: sample taken at primary tumor resection. Without any cell sorting, TCR sequencing was performed on whole RNA extracted either from tumor and nontumor lung tissue or from cryopreserved PBMC samples. The method behind the library was 5' RACE. Sequencing was carried out with a NextSeq 500. TCRdb's own reprocessing of the public reads used fastp at Q25 and MiXCR and kept productive beta chains. Identical CDR3 proteins give one entry, which carries the most common genes and DNA. The sample contains about 740 distinct CDR3 sequences, around 54% of them found a single time. The biggest ten clones account for just under 25% of the sample. Sequencing was performed on PBMCs, taken at surgery. Every receptor here comes from a female donor with early-stage non-small cell lung cancer.

A word on this clonotype: This beta chain turned up in a library designed for alpha chains; as an off-target read, its abundance says little. The chain recombines TRBV19 with TRBJ2-1; TRBD2 aligns across 15 bases. Germline CDR1 LNHDA, CDR2 SQIVND (reference sequence). The V segment lost 6 bases and the J segment 3 bases; nucleotides outside the gene matches: 12. The CDR3 is made up of 19 amino acids. This CDR3 is CASSPIGGLAGGIYNEQFF. The DNA of the CDR3 is TGTGCCAGTAGCCCGATTGGGGGACTAGCGGGAGGAATCTACAATGAGCAGTTCTTC.

Comment on this clonotype: This beta chain came through as a stray read in a library set up for alpha chains, and its size says little. The V and J genes are TRBV9 and TRBJ2-5; no definite D call. CDR1 and CDR2 (germline): SGDLS, YYNGEE. Trimming pared 0 bases from V and 1 base from J, leaving 7 bases between. The CDR3 extends over 14 amino acids. CDR3: CASSVAVSQETQYF. In DNA, the CDR3 is TGTGCCAGCAGCGTAGCAGTGTCCCAAGAGACCCAGTACTTC.

As concerns this clonotype: This beta chain is an unintended read in a library built for alpha chains; its size means little. The chain has TRBV28 and TRBJ2-2; D is ambiguous. CDR3 length equals 12 residues. V lost 6 bases, J lost 5 bases, and 7 bases lay in between. CDR1 MDHEN and CDR2 SYDVKM come from the germline V gene. The CDR3 sequence is CASRVRTGELFF. The CDR3, as DNA: TGTGCCAGCAGGGTTCGAACCGGGGAGCTGTTTTTT.

In regard to this clonotype: The size of this beta chain means little, since it is a stray read in a library made for alpha chains. Written as DNA, the CDR3 is TGTGCCAGCAGCCAAGAAGGACAGCACAATGAGCAGTTCTTC. Amino acids: CASSQEGQHNEQFF. This chain uses TRBV14 with TRBJ2-1; TRBD1 is a possible D gene (6 bases). This CDR3 has 14 amino acids. V was pared by 0 bases and J by 5 bases, with 8 bases between. In germline, CDR1 is SGHDN, CDR2 FVKESK.

In the case of this clonotype: Because the library targeted alpha chains, this beta chain is an off-target read whose size means little. V usage is TRBV7-2 and J usage is TRBJ1-5, with D maybe TRBD1 (6 bases). V was shortened by 5 bases and J by 4 bases, with 15 bases between the two germline ends. The germline gives CDR1 SGHTA, CDR2 FQGNSA. This CDR3 is built from 15 residues. The CDR3 loop reads CASSALGAENQPQHF. CDR3 sequence (DNA): TGTGCCAGCAGCGCCTTGGGGGCCGAAAATCAGCCCCAGCATTTT.

This clonotype showed up just once. The library was prepared for alpha chains; this beta chain is a stray read, so its frequency means little. V and J are TRBV3-1 and TRBJ2-1; 9 nucleotides match TRBD2. Trimming took 1 base from V and 0 from J; bases not matched to a gene: 1. Germline V gives CDR1 LGHDT, CDR2 YNNKEL (reference sequence). The CDR3 loop spans 16 amino acids. The CDR3 sequence: CASSQGSGSSYNEQFF. CDR3 nucleotide sequence: TGTGCCAGCAGCCAAGGTAGCGGGAGCTCCTACAATGAGCAGTTCTTC.

About this clonotype itself: This beta chain is a stray sequence in a library constructed for alpha chains; its clone size is not meaningful. J is TRBJ2-3 and V is TRBV7-2; the match to TRBD2 covers 10 bases. V lost 9 bases and J lost 2; bases outside the gene matches: 8. Germline V CDR1 and CDR2: SGHTA, FQGNSA. This CDR3 spans 15 amino acids. CDR3 DNA: TGTGCCAGTTCAAATAGCGGGGGGCACACAGATACGCAGTATTTT. Translation gives CASSNSGGHTDTQYF. Complete variable domain (other parts from reference TRBV7-2 and TRBJ2-3): GAGVSQSPSNKVTEKGKDVELRCDPISGHTALYWYRQSLGQGLEFLIYFQGNSAPDKSGLPSDRFSAERTGGSVSTLTIQRTQQEDSAVYLCASSNSGGHTDTQYFGPGTRLTVL.

Details on this clonotype: Little can be read into the size of this beta chain, an off-target read in a library designed for alpha chains. The chain joins TRBV20-1 to TRBJ2-1, with 12 nucleotides matching TRBD2. V dropped 0 bases and J dropped 9; count of bases not matched to a gene: 12. The germline CDR1 and CDR2 sequences are DFQATT and SNEGSKA (reference sequence). CDR3 length: 17 residues. The CDR3 nucleotides read TGCAGTGCTAGAGATCTCGATACACTAGCGGGAGGTAGTGAGCAGTTCTTC. This sequence encodes CSARDLDTLAGGSEQFF.

On this clonotype: In a library made to pick up alpha chains, this beta chain is a stray read with a size that means little. The V gene is TRBV12-3 or TRBV12-4, the J gene TRBJ2-1, with 11 bases lining up with TRBD1. The CDR3 runs 17 residues. The junction had 6 bases not matched to a gene; V was cut back by 2 bases and J by 3 bases. The CDR3 region has the DNA TGTGCCAGCAGTTTACCCGCGGGACAGGGGGACTACAATGAGCAGTTCTTC. This gives the protein CASSLPAGQGDYNEQFF.

On this clonotype: With the library built for alpha chains, this beta chain is off target and its frequency is not meaningful. The V gene is TRBV5-1, the J gene TRBJ2-1; the D is unclear. CDR3 length: 15 residues. Germline V gene data show CDR1 as SGHRS and CDR2 as YFSETQ. V lost 0 bases and J lost 7, with 14 bases in between. In DNA form, the CDR3 reads TGCGCCAGCAGCTTGGTGGACCCCCCTGAGAATGAGCAGTTCTTC. Amino acid sequence: CASSLVDPPENEQFF.

Notes on this clonotype: This beta chain is an off-target read within a library intended for alpha chains, so its frequency means little. The chain couples TRBV25-1 to TRBJ2-7; TRBD2 aligns across 7 bases. V shed 3 bases and J 1 base; nucleotides not matched to a gene: 6. The CDR3 has 15 amino acids. Germline V gene lookup returns CDR1 MGHDK and CDR2 SYGVNS. The CDR3 loop is CASSDRRERSYEQYF. Written as DNA, the CDR3 is TGTGCCAGCAGTGACCGGCGGGAGCGTTCCTACGAGCAGTACTTC.

As concerns this clonotype: In a library made to pick up alpha chains, this beta chain is a stray read with a size that means little. The chain recombines TRBV6-2 or TRBV6-3 with TRBJ2-1, with TRBD2 matching over 11 bases. The CDR3 runs 20 residues. J was trimmed by 0 bases and V by 4 bases; bases with no gene match: 14. Germline CDR1 and CDR2: MNHEY and SVGEGT. CDR3 sequence (DNA): TGTGCCAGCAGTTCTATGGGACTAGCGGATACCAGAAGCTCCTACAATGAGCAGTTCTTC. Protein: CASSSMGLADTRSSYNEQFF.

For this clonotype: This beta chain is a stray read from a library made for alpha chains; its abundance is not meaningful. The V and J genes are TRBV6-2 or TRBV6-3 and TRBJ2-1, with D perhaps TRBD2 (6 bases). Germline V gene lookup returns CDR1 MNHEY and CDR2 SVGEGT. CDR3 length: 15 amino acids. Trimming pared 1 base from V and 4 bases from J, leaving 11 bases between. CDR3: CASSYLAEGYNEQFF. The DNA for the CDR3 is TGTGCCAGCAGTTACTTGGCGGAGGGGTACAATGAGCAGTTCTTC.

This clonotype has a handful of counts. Found in a library prepared for alpha chains, this beta chain is an off-target read, and its abundance has little meaning. The chain recombines TRBV6-1 with TRBJ2-7; 8 bases are a match to TRBD1. The trim removed 2 bases at V and 2 bases at J, leaving 8 bases unmatched. CDR1 is MNHNS, CDR2 SASEGT, per germline. This CDR3 region has 16 residues. The DNA of the CDR3 is TGTGCCAGCAGTGAATCGGAAGGGACAGGAGCCTACGAGCAGTACTTC. Its protein is CASSESEGTGAYEQYF.

Concerning this clonotype: This beta chain is off target for a library built for alpha chains, so its abundance means little. This rearrangement joins TRBV4-1 to TRBJ2-5; tentatively, D is TRBD1 (6 bases). The CDR3 totals 16 residues. Trimming pared 2 bases from V and 3 bases from J, leaving 16 bases between. CDR1 and CDR2 from the germline V gene are MGHRA and YSYEKL. The CDR3 bases are TGCGCCAGCAGCCAATTCACCGGGACACTAGAAGAGACCCAGTACTTC. This codes for CASSQFTGTLEETQYF.

As for this clonotype: Because this beta chain is a stray read in a library intended to capture alpha chains, its abundance should not be given much weight. The CDR3 region is CASSFTDPSTDTQYF. CDR3 nucleotides: TGTGCCAGCAGCTTTACGGACCCTAGCACAGATACGCAGTATTTT. The rearrangement links TRBV7-2 to TRBJ2-3; D remains ambiguous. CDR3 length: 15 residues. Germline-derived CDR1 and CDR2 are SGHTA and FQGNSA. The V end was cut by 3 bases, the J end by 0 bases, with 10 bases between. Full variable domain (remainder filled in from reference TRBV7-2 and TRBJ2-3): GAGVSQSPSNKVTEKGKDVELRCDPISGHTALYWYRQSLGQGLEFLIYFQGNSAPDKSGLPSDRFSAERTGGSVSTLTIQRTQQEDSAVYLCASSFTDPSTDTQYFGPGTRLTVL.

In regard to this clonotype: For a library built for alpha chains, this beta chain is a stray read; little rests on its size. The chain combines TRBV12-3 or TRBV12-4 with TRBJ2-1; D may be TRBD2 (6 bases). V was trimmed by 4 bases and J by 3 bases, leaving 13 bases between them. This CDR3 is 15 amino acids long. The CDR3 loop is CASSSPGLLYNEQFF. The CDR3, as DNA: TGTGCCAGCAGTTCCCCGGGACTCCTCTACAATGAGCAGTTCTTC.

Notes on this clonotype: Since the library was made to target alpha chains, this beta chain is a stray read and its abundance is not meaningful. The gene calls are TRBV5-6 and TRBJ2-7; a possible D gene is TRBD1 (5 bases). CDR3 size: 14 residues. Germline V gives CDR1 SGHDT, CDR2 YYEEEE. Trimming left V 3 bases short and J 3 bases short, with 13 bases between. This CDR3 reads CASSSTRALYEQYF. The CDR3 nucleotides are TGTGCCAGCAGCTCGACCAGGGCCCTCTACGAGCAGTACTTC.

A remark on this clonotype: Within a library made for alpha chains, this beta chain is off target, and its count is uninformative. The V gene is TRBV6-4, the J gene TRBJ2-1; TRBD2 agrees at 10 bases. V trimming: 2 bases; J trimming: 6 bases; junction bases outside the gene matches: 4. The CDR3 contains 15 residues. Germline CDR1 is MRHNA and CDR2 is SNTAGT. CDR3: CASSDRASGSNEQFF. In DNA form, the CDR3 reads TGTGCCAGCAGTGACAGGGCTAGCGGGAGCAATGAGCAGTTCTTC.

On this clonotype itself: Found in a library prepared for alpha chains, this beta chain is an off-target read, and its abundance has little meaning. This sequence joins TRBV6-6 and TRBJ2-7; perhaps TRBD2 as D (5 bases). CDR1 is MNHNY and CDR2 is SVGAGI in the germline V gene (reference sequence). Trimming removed 5 bases from V and 0 bases from J, with 11 bases in between. The CDR3 contains 14 residues. The CDR3 protein is CASSRTGDSYEQYF. The CDR3 DNA follows: TGTGCCAGCAGTCGTACCGGGGACTCCTACGAGCAGTACTTC.

This clonotype showed up just a few times. A library prepared for alpha chains yielded this beta chain as an off-target read; its size is of little meaning. V is TRBV12-3 or TRBV12-4 and J is TRBJ2-2; D is undetermined. The CDR3 contains 16 residues. V lost 4 bases and J 0 bases, leaving 12 bases between the germline ends. The CDR3: CASSSGISANTGELFF. CDR3 in DNA: TGTGCCAGCAGTTCTGGAATATCCGCGAACACCGGGGAGCTGTTTTTT.

Concerning this clonotype itself: This beta chain came through as a stray read in a library set up for alpha chains, and its size says little. The chain carries TRBV7-6 and TRBJ2-3, with D maybe TRBD1 (5 bases). V lost 1 base to trimming and J lost 7 bases, with 9 bases between them. The CDR3 length is 13 residues. The V gene's germline CDR1 is SGHVS and CDR2 FNYEAQ. The DNA for the CDR3 is TGTGCCAGCAGCTTAGGGACACAGAATACGCAGTATTTT. It is translated as CASSLGTQNTQYF.

Details on this clonotype: Little can be read into the size of this beta chain, an off-target read in a library designed for alpha chains. This chain connects TRBV12-3 or TRBV12-4 to TRBJ2-5; D remains ambiguous. Trimming took 5 bases from V and 3 from J, leaving 10 bases between them. The CDR3 is 13 residues long. The CDR3 is CASSPGVEETQYF. Here the CDR3 DNA reads TGTGCCAGCAGTCCCGGAGTAGAAGAGACCCAGTACTTC.

This clonotype was seen a single time. Because the library targeted alpha chains, this beta chain is an off-target read whose size means little. The rearrangement uses TRBV20-1 and TRBJ2-7, with D perhaps TRBD2 (6 bases). Between the trimmed V and J ends, which lost 5 bases and 1 base, there was a span of 9 bases. From germline, CDR1 is DFQATT and CDR2 SNEGSKA (reference sequence). The CDR3 runs to 12 residues. CDR3 DNA sequence: TGCAGTGCTTGGCGGGATTCCTACGAGCAGTACTTC. Protein product: CSAWRDSYEQYF.

A remark on this clonotype: Since it is a stray read in a library aimed at alpha chains, this beta chain has a size that is not meaningful. This chain uses TRBV12-3 or TRBV12-4 with TRBJ2-4, with D perhaps matching TRBD1 or TRBD2 (5 bases each). The CDR3 is 15 amino acids. Trimming took 6 bases from V and 0 from J, leaving 12 bases between them. The CDR3 is CASRRGYLAKNIQYF. The CDR3 bases are TGTGCCAGCAGGAGGGGTTACCTAGCCAAAAACATTCAGTACTTC.